The 23 T cell receptor beta chains listed next were all sequenced from one sample in a study of blood T cell repertoires in COVID-19. Clones were sequenced by immunoSEQ multiplex PCR, and TCRdb holds only the in-frame ones, with some missing. The repertoire has under 60,000 clones, over 90% of them found once; the top ten carry almost 4%. The sample consisted of peripheral blood. These receptors were taken from a man in his fifties or sixties with acute or convalescent COVID-19.

This clone was seen a few times. CDR3 DNA: TGTGCCAGCAGTTTGACCAGGGTTACCCAAGAGACCCAGTACTTC. This translates into CASSLTRVTQETQYF. This chain uses TRBV2 with TRBJ2-5, with D possibly being TRBD1 (5 bases). The CDR3 has 15 residues. V dropped 5 bases and J dropped 1 base, with 14 bases sitting between them. CDR1 and CDR2 from the germline V gene are SNHLY and FYNNEI.

The V gene is TRBV5-6, the J gene TRBJ2-7; 7 positions match TRBD1. Per germline, CDR1 SGHDT and CDR2 YYEEEE. Trimming cost V 4 bases and J 1 base; bases outside gene matches: 8. The CDR3 length is 15 residues. CDR3 protein: CASSTGQEKSYEQYF. CDR3 DNA sequence: TGTGCCAGCAGCACCGGACAGGAGAAGTCCTACGAGCAGTACTTC.

This clone was seen just once. V usage is TRBV24-1 and J usage is TRBJ2-7; a possible D gene is TRBD2 (5 bases). Germline loops: CDR1 KGHDR, CDR2 SFDVKD. There are 12 residues in the CDR3. V was pared by 4 bases and J by 3 bases, with 6 bases between. The CDR3 loop is CATSEAGYEQYF. DNA of the CDR3: TGTGCCACCAGTGAGGCGGGCTACGAGCAGTACTTC.

This clone appeared once. CDR3 loop: CASSTTGQFIGELFF. CDR3 sequence (DNA): TGTGCCAGCAGTACGACAGGGCAGTTCATCGGGGAGCTGTTTTTT. The chain carries TRBV6-5 and TRBJ2-2, with 7 positions matching TRBD1. Germline lookup yields CDR1 MNHEY and CDR2 SVGAGI. There are 15 residues in the CDR3. V lost 5 bases and J lost 7; bases outside the gene matches: 10.

The gene calls are TRBV27 and TRBJ2-2, with D unresolved. Germline lookup yields CDR1 MNHEY and CDR2 SMNVEV (reference sequence). Trimming left V 7 bases short and J 8 bases short, with 5 bases between. The CDR3 covers 10 residues. The CDR3 sequence: CASIRGELFF. For the CDR3, the DNA is TGTGCCAGCATCAGGGGGGAGCTGTTTTTT.

The chain carries TRBV5-1 and TRBJ1-2; 9 bases match TRBD1. With 4 bases clipped from V and 6 bases from J, the junction kept 4 bases outside the gene matches. Germline-derived CDR1 and CDR2 are SGHRS and YFSETQ. The CDR3 sequence is 13 residues long. CDR3 sequence: CASSPQGANGYTF. CDR3 in DNA: TGCGCCAGCAGCCCACAGGGGGCGAATGGCTACACCTTC.

The chain links TRBV27 to TRBJ2-7; a weak D match, TRBD2 (5 bases). Looked up from germline, CDR1 is MNHEY and CDR2 is SMNVEV (reference sequence). The V end was cut by 0 bases, the J end by 0 bases, with 9 bases between. CDR3 length: 15 amino acids. This CDR3 is CASSLSSGSSYEQYF. The CDR3 bases are TGTGCCAGCAGTTTATCGAGCGGTAGCTCCTACGAGCAGTACTTC.

This chain connects TRBV14 to TRBJ1-1; 8 bases agree with TRBD1. This CDR3 spans 16 amino acids. CDR1 SGHDN and CDR2 FVKESK come from the germline V gene. The trim removed 1 base at V and 0 bases at J, leaving 4 bases unmatched. The CDR3 region is CASSQVGQGLNTEAFF. CDR3 bases: TGTGCCAGCAGCCAAGTTGGACAGGGTTTGAACACTGAAGCTTTCTTT. The variable domain in full, completed from reference TRBV14 and TRBJ1-1, reads EAGVTQFPSHSVIEKGQTVTLRCDPISGHDNLYWYRRVMGKEIKFLLHFVKESKQDESGMPNNRFLAERTGGTYSTLKVQPAELEDSGVYFCASSQVGQGLNTEAFFGQGTRLTVV.

This chain links TRBV3-1 (or the pseudogene TRBV3-2) with TRBJ1-5; D remains unclear. CDR3 size: 15 residues. Deletions cut 0 bases from V and 4 bases from J, with 10 bases between. Germline CDR1 and CDR2: LGHDT and YNNKEL (reference sequence). The CDR3 bases are TGTGCCAGCAGCCAAGACCGGGGTCGGAATCAGCCCCAGCATTTT. Translating gives CASSQDRGRNQPQHF.

V usage is TRBV24-1 and J usage is TRBJ1-2, with TRBD1 matching 7 bases. Germline CDR1 KGHDR, CDR2 SFDVKD. The CDR3 is 14 residues long. V shed 4 bases and J 8 bases; nucleotides not matched to a gene: 9. The CDR3 loop is CATSERQGGYGYTF. DNA for the CDR3: TGTGCCACCAGTGAACGACAGGGAGGCTACGGCTACACCTTC.

This clone was observed a single time. This chain uses TRBV18 with TRBJ2-2, with 10 bases fitting TRBD2. Germline V CDR1 and CDR2: KGHSH, LQKENI. This CDR3 spans 16 amino acids. The ends lost 4 bases at V and 3 bases at J; junction bases unmatched: 5. The CDR3 spells CASSLLAGVYTGELFF. The DNA for the CDR3 is TGTGCCAGCTCACTCCTAGCGGGAGTGTACACCGGGGAGCTGTTTTTT.

The chain couples TRBV12-3 or TRBV12-4 to TRBJ1-2; the match to TRBD1 covers 9 bases. There are 13 residues in the CDR3. V shed 4 bases, J shed 8 bases, and the junction held 5 bases outside the gene matches. The chain's CDR3 is CASSYTGGRGYTF. The CDR3 DNA sequence: TGTGCCAGCAGTTACACAGGGGGCCGGGGCTACACCTTC.

The genes are TRBV19 and TRBJ2-7, with 8 bases identical to TRBD1. CDR1 and CDR2 (germline): LNHDA, SQIVND (reference sequence). The CDR3 runs to 19 residues. The V gene end was trimmed by 4 bases and the J gene end by 0 bases; junction bases not matched to a gene: 17. CDR3 bases: TGTGCCAGTAGTAGGGGAGCAGGTCCAGGGGGCCCCAGCTCCTACGAGCAGTACTTC. Protein sequence: CASSRGAGPGGPSSYEQYF.

This clone was recorded only once. The chain is built from TRBV27 and TRBJ2-1; maybe TRBD2 (5 bases). V lost 2 bases and J lost 0, with 14 bases in between. The germline gives CDR1 MNHEY, CDR2 SMNVEV (reference sequence). The CDR3 spans 17 residues. CDR3 DNA sequence: TGTGCCAGCAGTTTACGTCCAGGACTTAGCTCCTACAATGAGCAGTTCTTC. Translated, it gives CASSLRPGLSSYNEQFF.

The chain couples TRBV30 to TRBJ1-4; TRBD1 might be the D (5 bases). CDR1 and CDR2 from the germline V gene are GTSNPN and SVGIG (reference sequence). The CDR3 consists of 13 residues. The ends were cut back, 5 bases at V and 2 bases at J, with 9 bases in the middle. The CDR3 DNA sequence: TGTGCCTGGGGGGGGAGCACTAATGAAAAACTGTTTTTT. Its translation is CAWGGSTNEKLFF. The complete variable domain, with remaining parts taken from reference TRBV30 and TRBJ1-4, reads SQTIHQWPATLVQPVGSPLSLECTVEGTSNPNLYWYRQAAGRGLQLLFYSVGIGQISSEVPQNLSASRPQDRQFILSSKKLLLSDSGFYLCAWGGSTNEKLFFGSGTQLSVL.

The rearrangement links TRBV5-4 to TRBJ2-1; 7 bases are shared with TRBD2. This CDR3 comprises 13 residues. The trim removed 1 base at V and 9 bases at J, leaving 4 bases unmatched. Germline CDR1 and CDR2: SGHNT and YYREEE (reference sequence). The DNA for the CDR3 is TGTGCCAGCAGCTTGACCGCGGGAGCTGAGCAGTTCTTC. It encodes CASSLTAGAEQFF.

This chain links TRBV30 with TRBJ2-7, with D perhaps TRBD1 (6 bases). V was shortened by 0 bases and J by 4 bases, with 16 bases between the two germline ends. The CDR3 is 15 residues long. The germline V gene has CDR1 GTSNPN and CDR2 SVGIG (reference sequence). The CDR3 spells CAWSVSTGPNYEQYF. DNA for the CDR3: TGTGCCTGGAGTGTATCTACAGGGCCGAATTACGAGCAGTACTTC.

The chain links TRBV19 to TRBJ1-1; D is undetermined. V was clipped by 7 bases and J by 6 bases, with 24 bases between them. From germline, CDR1 is LNHDA and CDR2 SQIVND (reference sequence). The CDR3 is made up of 16 amino acids. The CDR3 bases are TGTGCCAGTAACCGGGGAGGTTTCCGGTCCCGGCCTGAAGCTTTCTTT. Protein sequence: CASNRGGFRSRPEAFF.

The V and J genes are TRBV9 and TRBJ2-1, with TRBD2 matching 9 bases. The CDR3 runs to 15 residues. Germline V CDR1 and CDR2: SGDLS, YYNGEE. V dropped 4 bases and J dropped 4; count of bases not matched to a gene: 6. The CDR3 region has the DNA TGTGCCAGCAGCCCGCGGCTAGCGGGATACAATGAGCAGTTCTTC. Protein sequence: CASSPRLAGYNEQFF.

The chain carries TRBV2 and TRBJ2-5; the D gene is possibly TRBD1 (5 bases). Germline CDR1 SNHLY, CDR2 FYNNEI. The CDR3 is 14 amino acids. V shed 2 bases and J shed 5 bases, with 12 bases lying between them. CDR3 residues: CASSEQGVGETQYF. CDR3 sequence (DNA): TGTGCCAGCAGTGAACAAGGGGTGGGGGAGACCCAGTACTTC.

This chain links TRBV7-2 with TRBJ2-1; 9 nucleotides line up with TRBD1. Germline V gives CDR1 SGHTA, CDR2 FQGNSA. The CDR3 covers 17 residues. V shed 0 bases, J shed 4 bases, and the junction held 7 bases outside the gene matches. The CDR3 protein is CASSLAPGTGTYNEQFF. Here the CDR3 DNA reads TGTGCCAGCAGCTTAGCGCCTGGGACAGGGACTTACAATGAGCAGTTCTTC.

The V and J genes are TRBV7-8 and TRBJ2-1; tentatively, D is TRBD2 (8 bases). The length of the CDR3 is 17 residues. Trimming removed 5 bases at V and 4 bases at J, with 21 bases between. Per the germline V gene, CDR1 is SGHVS and CDR2 is FQNEAQ. CDR3 region: CASSPRGAGGQYNEQFF. CDR3 nucleotides: TGTGCCAGCAGCCCCAGGGGGGCGGGAGGACAATACAATGAGCAGTTCTTC.

This chain uses TRBV12-3 or TRBV12-4 with TRBJ1-2; the D gene is possibly TRBD1 (5 bases). CDR3 length: 13 residues. Trimming took 6 bases from V and 4 from J, leaving 12 bases between them. The chain's CDR3 is CASSPDSTYGYTF. The CDR3 region has the DNA TGTGCCAGCAGCCCAGACAGCACCTATGGCTACACCTTC.